These 11 T cell receptor beta chains originate from one sample sequenced in a study of T cell responses to AZD1222 COVID-19 vaccine. The repertoire was sequenced with immunoSEQ multiplex PCR; TCRdb's copy has only in-frame clones and lacks some. The table includes under 150,000 clones, roughly 90% detected once. The source material was peripheral blood, sampled 28 days after the second AZD1222 dose. The receptors originated from an adult who received the AZD1222 COVID-19 vaccine.

The V and J genes are TRBV5-1 and TRBJ1-5, with D possibly TRBD1 on 5 matching bases. The CDR3 is made up of 15 amino acids. Trimming left V 4 bases short and J 7 bases short, with 18 bases between. The germline V gene encodes CDR1 SGHRS and CDR2 YFSETQ. The CDR3 DNA reads as TGCGCCAGCAGCGCCGGACAACCCGCGGGGCAGCCCCAGCATTTT. It specifies CASSAGQPAGQPQHF.

This chain links TRBV19 with TRBJ2-1; 14 bases align to TRBD2. In germline, CDR1 is LNHDA, CDR2 SQIVND (reference sequence). There are 21 residues in the CDR3. With V trimmed by 5 bases and J by 5 bases, 20 bases remained unmatched. CDR3 sequence reads: CASSDSSGTSGGETLHNEQFF. The CDR3 bases are TGTGCCAGTAGTGATTCTTCCGGGACTAGCGGGGGTGAAACGTTACACAATGAGCAGTTCTTC.

The J gene is TRBJ2-1, the V gene TRBV5-4; 8 positions match TRBD2. The CDR3 is made up of 15 amino acids. V lost 1 base to trimming and J lost 3 bases; unmatched junction nucleotides: 3. CDR1 and CDR2 from the germline V gene are SGHNT and YYREEE (reference sequence). In nucleotides, the CDR3 is TGTGCCAGCAGCTTGCGTAGCGGGATCTACAATGAGCAGTTCTTC. Protein: CASSLRSGIYNEQFF.

V is TRBV6-5 and J is TRBJ2-3; D not certain. Germline loops: CDR1 MNHEY, CDR2 SVGAGI. V was trimmed by 6 bases and J by 2 bases, leaving 15 bases between them. The CDR3 covers 15 residues. CDR3 in amino acids: CASSPGLGNTDTQYF. As DNA, the CDR3 is TGTGCCAGCAGCCCCGGTTTAGGCAACACAGATACGCAGTATTTT.

This chain uses TRBV7-2 with TRBJ2-7, with 11 bases matching TRBD2. The CDR3 is 16 residues long. CDR1 SGHTA and CDR2 FQGNSA come from the germline V gene. Germline trimming cut 5 bases from V and 4 bases from J; bases unmatched to any gene: 10. The CDR3 here is CASSPSSSGRLYEQYF. Written as DNA, the CDR3 is TGTGCCAGCAGCCCATCATCTAGCGGGAGGCTGTACGAGCAGTACTTC.

This sequence joins TRBV5-4 and TRBJ2-2; D is perhaps TRBD1 or TRBD2 (6 bases each). This CDR3 has 14 amino acids. V lost 2 bases to trimming and J lost 8 bases, with 13 bases between them. Germline CDR1 is SGHNT and CDR2 is YYREEE (reference sequence). CDR3 in DNA: TGTGCCAGCAGCTTAGGGGGGCTACTGGGGGAGCTGTTTTTT. It codes for CASSLGGLLGELFF.

The J gene is TRBJ2-7, the V gene TRBV27; TRBD2 agrees at 12 bases. There are 19 residues in the CDR3. Germline V CDR1 and CDR2: MNHEY, SMNVEV (reference sequence). V lost 4 bases to trimming and J lost 4 bases; unmatched junction nucleotides: 17. The CDR3 spells CASSYRPPMLTSGSYEQYF. The CDR3 DNA reads as TGTGCCAGCAGTTACCGCCCCCCAATGTTGACTAGCGGGAGTTACGAGCAGTACTTC.

The chain couples TRBV2 to TRBJ2-3; perhaps TRBD1 as D (6 bases). V lost 6 bases and J lost 4, with 14 bases in between. The CDR3 length is 14 residues. In germline, CDR1 is SNHLY, CDR2 FYNNEI. CDR3 nucleotides: TGTGCCAGCAGAGAAAGAACAGGGCCAGATACGCAGTATTTT. Amino acids: CASRERTGPDTQYF.

This clone was observed a single time. The gene calls are TRBV6-5 and TRBJ2-5; the D gene is possibly TRBD1 (5 bases). The germline V gene encodes CDR1 MNHEY and CDR2 SVGAGI. The V end lost 5 bases, the J end lost 2 bases, and 9 bases lay between the germline ends. The length of the CDR3 is 13 residues. CDR3 amino acids: CASSPRGQETQYF. In nucleotides, the CDR3 is TGTGCCAGCAGTCCAAGGGGTCAAGAGACCCAGTACTTC.

The chain employs TRBV10-3 and TRBJ1-1; TRBD1 matches at 11 bases. Germline-derived CDR1 and CDR2 are ENHRY and SYGVKD. The CDR3 loop spans 15 amino acids. V was pared by 6 bases and J by 1 base, with 4 bases of the junction left unmatched. CDR3 in DNA: TGTGCCATCAGGGGGGACAGGGGGAGGAACACTGAAGCTTTCTTT. Protein: CAIRGDRGRNTEAFF.

The V gene is TRBV28, the J gene TRBJ1-4; D is uncertain. Between the trimmed V and J ends, which lost 5 bases and 3 bases, there was a span of 13 bases. CDR3 length: 15 amino acids. Germline assignment: CDR1 MDHEN and CDR2 SYDVKM. The CDR3 DNA follows: TGTGCCAGCAGTCCCCTCGCGGCGGCTAATGAAAAACTGTTTTTT. Translating it yields CASSPLAAANEKLFF. The complete variable domain, with remaining parts taken from reference TRBV28 and TRBJ1-4, reads DVKVTQSSRYLVKRTGEKVFLECVQDMDHENMFWYRQDPGLGLRLIYFSYDVKMKEKGDIPEGYSVSREKKERFSLILESASTNQTSMYLCASSPLAAANEKLFFGSGTQLSVL.